The 18 T cell receptor beta chains in this list originate from one sample, sequenced in a study of OX40 agonist ivuxolimab in advanced cancers. Sequencing was performed with immunoSEQ multiplex PCR; in TCRdb, only in-frame clones are kept and a portion is missing. Here the sample spans fewer than 30,000 clones, about 74% being singletons. The input for sequencing was CD4+ or CD8+ T cells sorted from blood, taken in a trial of the OX40 agonist ivuxolimab. The receptors derive from an adult with an advanced solid tumor such as melanoma, head and neck, liver or kidney cancer.

The CDR3 reads CASSPRDWSYEQYF. In DNA form, the CDR3 reads TGTGCCAGCTCACCAAGGGACTGGTCCTACGAGCAGTACTTC. The gene calls are TRBV18 and TRBJ2-7; perhaps TRBD2 as D (6 bases). There are 14 residues in the CDR3. CDR1 is KGHSH, CDR2 LQKENI, per germline. V was trimmed by 2 bases and J by 1 base, leaving 9 bases between them.

The CDR3 nucleotides read TGTGCCAGTAGTATTGGAGGGTCACCTGCTTGGGGCTACACCTTC. Residues: CASSIGGSPAWGYTF. This rearrangement joins TRBV19 to TRBJ1-2; the D is unclear. The germline V gene encodes CDR1 LNHDA and CDR2 SQIVND (reference sequence). Trimming shortened V by 3 bases and J by 8 bases, and 19 bases separated the two germline ends. The CDR3 consists of 15 residues.

This chain connects TRBV7-3 to TRBJ2-5; tentatively, D is TRBD1 or TRBD2 (5 bases each). Germline V lookup: CDR1 SGHTA, CDR2 FQGTGA. V was trimmed by 5 bases and J by 5 bases, leaving 18 bases between them. There are 15 residues in the CDR3. The CDR3 sequence is CASSLRDPEMETQYF. The CDR3 nucleotides read TGTGCCAGCAGCCTTCGGGACCCCGAGATGGAGACCCAGTACTTC. The whole variable domain, filled in from reference TRBV7-3 and TRBJ2-5, reads GAGVSQTPSNKVTEKGKYVELRCDPISGHTALYWYRQSLGQGPEFLIYFQGTGAADDSGLPNDRFFAVRPEGSVSTLKIQRTERGDSAVYLCASSLRDPEMETQYFGPGTRLLVL.

The chain has TRBV5-4 and TRBJ2-2; a possible D gene is TRBD2 (7 bases). This CDR3 contains 15 residues. Trimming removed 4 bases from V and 2 bases from J, with 12 bases in between. The germline gives CDR1 SGHNT, CDR2 YYREEE (reference sequence). This chain's CDR3 is CASSRSGGNTGELFF. CDR3 coding DNA: TGTGCCAGCAGCCGGTCGGGGGGCAACACCGGGGAGCTGTTTTTT.

The sample holds a few counts of this clone. The rearrangement uses TRBV6-6 and TRBJ2-7; the match to TRBD1 covers 10 bases. This CDR3 region has 15 residues. CDR1 MNHNY and CDR2 SVGAGI come from the germline V gene (reference sequence). Trimming cost V 7 bases and J 3 bases; bases outside gene matches: 9. This CDR3 is CASNRGGQGGYEQYF. In DNA form, the CDR3 reads TGTGCCAGCAATCGCGGAGGACAGGGGGGCTACGAGCAGTACTTC.

The DNA of the CDR3 is TGTGCCAGCAGCCACGACAGGCCCCGGAGGGGGATCTACGAGCAGTACTTC. It yields the protein CASSHDRPRRGIYEQYF. This chain connects TRBV11-2 to TRBJ2-7; D may match TRBD1 or TRBD2 (6 bases each). Trimming took 5 bases from V and 3 from J, leaving 23 bases between them. The germline V gene has CDR1 SGHAT and CDR2 FQNNGV. The CDR3 sequence is 17 residues long.

V and J are TRBV7-3 and TRBJ2-2; 9 nucleotides align to TRBD1. V was pared by 5 bases and J by 3 bases, with 4 bases of the junction left unmatched. CDR3 length: 15 residues. Germline CDR1 SGHTA, CDR2 FQGTGA. The CDR3 protein is CASSQQGADTGELFF. The CDR3, as DNA: TGTGCCAGCAGCCAACAGGGGGCGGACACCGGGGAGCTGTTTTTT.

The chain combines TRBV11-2 with TRBJ1-1; D is undetermined. Trimming pared 2 bases from V and 7 bases from J, leaving 8 bases between. CDR1 and CDR2 (germline): SGHAT, FQNNGV. CDR3 size: 12 residues. The CDR3 protein is CASSLIRSEAFF. The CDR3 region has the DNA TGTGCCAGCAGCTTAATCCGGAGTGAAGCTTTCTTT.

This chain links TRBV10-3 with TRBJ2-5; D tentatively fits TRBD1 or TRBD2 (5 bases each). The V gene lost 10 bases and the J gene lost 1 base, with 13 bases spanning the gap. The CDR3 contains 13 residues. Looked up from germline, CDR1 is ENHRY and CDR2 is SYGVKD. Written as DNA, the CDR3 is TGTGCCACCGGGGCGAATCCCCAAGAGACCCAGTACTTC. Encoded protein: CATGANPQETQYF.

V usage is TRBV7-9 and J usage is TRBJ2-5; D may correspond to TRBD1 or TRBD2 (6 bases each). Germline V gene data show CDR1 as SEHNR and CDR2 as FQNEAQ (reference sequence). The CDR3 totals 16 residues. The V end was cut by 5 bases, the J end by 1 base, with 17 bases between. This CDR3 is CASSRGGGNPQETQYF. CDR3 coding DNA: TGTGCCAGCAGCCGAGGAGGGGGAAACCCCCAAGAGACCCAGTACTTC.

The chain couples TRBV30 to TRBJ2-7; D is undetermined. The CDR3 runs to 11 residues. CDR1 and CDR2 (germline): GTSNPN, SVGIG (reference sequence). Between the trimmed V and J ends, which lost 1 base and 6 bases, there was a span of 7 bases. Here the CDR3 DNA reads TGTGCCTGGAGTGAACAGAGCGAGCAGTACTTC. It encodes CAWSEQSEQYF.

This clone was counted only a few times. This sequence joins TRBV7-7 and TRBJ2-5; possibly TRBD1 for D (6 bases). CDR1 and CDR2 (germline): SSHAT, FNYEAQ (reference sequence). The ends were cut back, 1 base at V and 0 bases at J, with 15 bases in the middle. There are 17 residues in the CDR3. CDR3 region: CASSLGRTVRYQETQYF. DNA of the CDR3: TGTGCCAGCAGCTTAGGGCGGACAGTTAGGTACCAAGAGACCCAGTACTTC.

The chain has TRBV11-3 and TRBJ2-7, with 7 bases matching TRBD2. Germline V gene data show CDR1 as SGHNT and CDR2 as YENEEA. J lost 4 bases, V lost 2 bases, and 2 bases had no gene match. This CDR3 region has 13 residues. This CDR3 is CASSLRGGYEQYF. The CDR3 DNA is TGTGCCAGCAGCTTACGCGGGGGTTACGAGCAGTACTTC.

The table lists this clone with a count of one. The V call is TRBV19, the J call TRBJ2-2; TRBD2 aligns across 8 bases. The trim removed 8 bases at V and 2 bases at J, leaving 7 bases unmatched. Germline CDR1 reads LNHDA; CDR2 reads SQIVND (reference sequence). This CDR3 region has 15 residues. In DNA form, the CDR3 reads TGTGCCAGTCGAGGGGGGACTAGAAACACCGGGGAGCTGTTTTTT. Its translation is CASRGGTRNTGELFF.

The CDR3 nucleotides read TGCGCCAGCAGCTTGGGGGCAGCGGGGGGCCAAGAGACCCAGTACTTC. Its protein is CASSLGAAGGQETQYF. This chain uses TRBV5-1 with TRBJ2-5; 9 positions agree with TRBD2. Germline V gene lookup returns CDR1 SGHRS and CDR2 YFSETQ. The CDR3 loop spans 16 amino acids. V lost 0 bases, J lost 1 base, and 4 bases stayed unmatched.

The chain has TRBV7-2 and TRBJ2-5, with 14 bases matching TRBD2. The end of the DNA is better explained by TRBJ2-7, so the J call may be wrong. CDR3 length: 19 residues. The germline V gene encodes CDR1 SGHTA and CDR2 FQGNSA. The CDR3 nucleotides read TGTGCCAGCAGCTTAGAGGGACGGACTAGCGGGGGGCCTACCTACGAGCAGTACTTC. As protein: CASSLEGRTSGGPTYEQYF.

The CDR3 spells CASSLVVGGGQPQHF. The CDR3 DNA follows: TGCGCCAGCAGCTTGGTAGTCGGGGGCGGTCAGCCCCAGCATTTT. The V gene is TRBV5-1, the J gene TRBJ1-5; perhaps TRBD1 as D (6 bases). V shed 0 bases and J shed 6 bases, with 13 bases lying between them. This CDR3 has 15 residues. From germline, CDR1 is SGHRS and CDR2 YFSETQ.

The V call is TRBV9, the J call TRBJ1-6, with D unclear. CDR1 is SGDLS, CDR2 YYNGEE, per germline. The length of the CDR3 is 16 residues. V lost 3 bases and J lost 0, with 10 bases in between. The CDR3 reads CASSATRSSYNSPLHF. The CDR3 bases are TGTGCCAGCAGCGCCACGCGGAGCTCCTATAATTCACCCCTCCACTTT.